This T cell receptor beta chain was obtained from a study of CD8+ T cells in alopecia areata. The study, taken as a whole, reports: Scalp sequencing captures resident alphabeta T cells of normal skin too. Clonality in lesional scalp, especially alopecia totalis/universalis, exceeded that of normal scalp. Whereas mice showed it more clearly, TCR sharing across patients was murkier, possibly because of HLA.

Following extraction, RNA underwent reverse transcription to cDNA, which served as the sequencing template. The table came from immunoSEQ multiplex PCR; TCRdb's copy has only in-frame clones and leaves some out. The sample holds some 130,000 clones, about 46% seen once. In alopecia areata patients, both lesional scalp punch biopsies and peripheral blood were collected. Comment on this clone: What it binds is not known.

The source material was CD8+ T cells sorted from blood, sampled at week 0. The sequence derives from a human donor with alopecia areata.

Here the CDR3 reads CASSQSGDGYTF. The DNA of the CDR3 is TGCGCCAGCAGCCAATCGGGTGATGGCTACACCTTC. J is TRBJ1-2 and V is TRBV4-1; D is undetermined. Per germline, CDR1 MGHRA and CDR2 YSYEKL. This CDR3 region has 12 residues. Trimming removed 2 bases at V and 6 bases at J, with 7 bases between.